This TCR beta chain was captured in a study of blood T cell repertoires in COVID-19. For the study at large: The origin of the acute and convalescent COVID-19 samples was the United States, Italy and Spain. T cells, B-cell-depleted T cells, or PBMCs supplied cDNA or gDNA.

Participant-given clinical history determined each cohort assignment. Germline loops: CDR1 SGDLS, CDR2 YYNGEE. The CDR3 sequence is 15 residues long. Trimming left V 3 bases short and J 2 bases short, with 13 bases between. Assay used: immunoSEQ multiplex PCR; TCRdb lists only in-frame clones, some missing. The sample yields 250,000 to 400,000 clones, around 87% seen once. The rearrangement links TRBV9 to TRBJ2-3; possibly TRBD1 for D (5 bases). The sequencing sample was made of PBMCs or T cells enriched from blood (not recorded which). The clonotype was recovered from a woman aged 25 to 39 who had recovered from COVID-19. CDR3 protein: CASSAWGSYTDTQYF. The CDR3 nucleotides are TGTGCCAGCAGCGCCTGGGGCTCGTACACAGATACGCAGTATTTT.